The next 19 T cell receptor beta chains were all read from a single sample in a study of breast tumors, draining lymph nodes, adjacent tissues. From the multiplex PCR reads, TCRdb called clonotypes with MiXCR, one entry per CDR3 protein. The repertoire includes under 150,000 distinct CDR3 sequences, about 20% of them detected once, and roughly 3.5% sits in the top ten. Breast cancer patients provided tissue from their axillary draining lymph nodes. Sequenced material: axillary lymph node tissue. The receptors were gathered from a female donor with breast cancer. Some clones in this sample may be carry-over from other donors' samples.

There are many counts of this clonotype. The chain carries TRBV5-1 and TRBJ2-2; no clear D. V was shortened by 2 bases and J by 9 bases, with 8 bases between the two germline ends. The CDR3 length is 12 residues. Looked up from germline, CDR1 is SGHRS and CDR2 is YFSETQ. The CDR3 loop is CASSFSGRELFF. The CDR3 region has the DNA TGCGCCAGCAGCTTCTCAGGACGGGAGCTGTTTTTT.

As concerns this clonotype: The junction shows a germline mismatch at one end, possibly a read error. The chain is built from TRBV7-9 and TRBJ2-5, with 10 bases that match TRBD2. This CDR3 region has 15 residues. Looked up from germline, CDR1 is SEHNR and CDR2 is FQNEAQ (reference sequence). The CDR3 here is CASSLLAGVEETQCF. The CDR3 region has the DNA TGTGCCAGCAGCTTACTAGCGGGAGTGGAAGAGACCCAGTGCTTC.

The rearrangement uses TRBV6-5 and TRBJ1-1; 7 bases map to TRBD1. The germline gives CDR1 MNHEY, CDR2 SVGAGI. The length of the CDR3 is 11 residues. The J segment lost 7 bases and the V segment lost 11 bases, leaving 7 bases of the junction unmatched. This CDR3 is CAAQGKLEAFF. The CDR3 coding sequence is TGTGCCGCACAGGGGAAACTTGAAGCTTTCTTT.

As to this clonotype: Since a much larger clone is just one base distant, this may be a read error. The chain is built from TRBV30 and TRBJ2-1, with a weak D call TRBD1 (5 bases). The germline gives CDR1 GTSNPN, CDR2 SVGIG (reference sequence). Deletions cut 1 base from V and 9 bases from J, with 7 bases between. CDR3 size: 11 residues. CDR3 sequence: CAWSAGCEQFF. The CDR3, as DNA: TGTGCCTGGAGTGCAGGGTGTGAGCAGTTCTTC.

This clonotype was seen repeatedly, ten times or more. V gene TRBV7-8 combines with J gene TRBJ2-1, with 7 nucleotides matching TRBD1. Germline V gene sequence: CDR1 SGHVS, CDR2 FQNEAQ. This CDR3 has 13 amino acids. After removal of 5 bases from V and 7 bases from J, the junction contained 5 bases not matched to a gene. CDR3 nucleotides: TGTGCCAGCAGCCCTGGGACAGTAAATGAGCAGTTCTTC. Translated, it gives CASSPGTVNEQFF.

The CDR3 loop is CSVEVAGTQYF. In DNA form, the CDR3 reads TGCAGCGTTGAAGTAGCGGGAACGCAGTACTTC. This chain uses TRBV29-1 with TRBJ2-7; 8 bases line up with TRBD2. The CDR3 runs to 11 residues. Germline trimming cut 1 base from V and 9 bases from J; bases unmatched to any gene: 2. Germline CDR1 reads SQVTM; CDR2 reads ANQGSEA.

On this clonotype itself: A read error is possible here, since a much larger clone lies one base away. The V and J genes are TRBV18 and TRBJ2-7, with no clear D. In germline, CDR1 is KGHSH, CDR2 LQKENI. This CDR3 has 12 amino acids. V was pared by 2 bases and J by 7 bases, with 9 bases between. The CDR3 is CASSPNEKEQYF. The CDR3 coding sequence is TGTGCCAGCTCACCAAATGAGAAGGAGCAGTACTTC. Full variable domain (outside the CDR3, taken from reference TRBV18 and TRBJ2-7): NAGVMQNPRHLVRRRGQEARLRCSPMKGHSHVYWYRQLPEEGLKFMVYLQKENIIDESGMPKERFSAEFPKEGPSILRIQQVVRGDSAAYFCASSPNEKEQYFGPGTRLTVT.

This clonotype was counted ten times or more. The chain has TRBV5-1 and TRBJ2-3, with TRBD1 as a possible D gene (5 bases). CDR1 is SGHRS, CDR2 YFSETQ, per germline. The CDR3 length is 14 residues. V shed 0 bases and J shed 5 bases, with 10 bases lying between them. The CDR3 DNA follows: TGCGCCAGCAGCTTGGCCAGGGCCCAAGATACGCAGTATTTT. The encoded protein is CASSLARAQDTQYF.

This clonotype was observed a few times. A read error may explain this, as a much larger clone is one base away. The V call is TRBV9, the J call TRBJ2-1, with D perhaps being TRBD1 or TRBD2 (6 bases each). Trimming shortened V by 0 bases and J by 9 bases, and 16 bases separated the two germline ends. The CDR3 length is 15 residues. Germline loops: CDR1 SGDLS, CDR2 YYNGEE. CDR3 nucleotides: TGTGCCAGCAGCGTAGATGACGGGAGAGGGGGTGAGCAGTTCTTC. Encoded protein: CASSVDDGRGGEQFF.

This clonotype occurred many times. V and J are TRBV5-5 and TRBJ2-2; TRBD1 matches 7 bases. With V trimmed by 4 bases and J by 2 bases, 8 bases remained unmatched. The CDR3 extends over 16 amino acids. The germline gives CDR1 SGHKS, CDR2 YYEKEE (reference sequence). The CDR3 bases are TGTGCCAGCAGCCGCCAAGGGGGCCGAAACACCGGGGAGCTGTTTTTT. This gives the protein CASSRQGGRNTGELFF. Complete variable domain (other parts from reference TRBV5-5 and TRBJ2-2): DAGVTQSPTHLIKTRGQQVTLRCSPISGHKSVSWYQQVLGQGPQFIFQYYEKEERGRGNFPDRFSARQFPNYSSELNVNALLLGDSALYLCASSRQGGRNTGELFFGEGSRLTVL.

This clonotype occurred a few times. The CDR3 region has the DNA TGTGCCAGCAGCTTTAGCGTTGGGGTAGGGGCCAACGTCCTGACTTTC. This translates into CASSFSVGVGANVLTF. The genes are TRBV11-1 and TRBJ2-6; possible D gene TRBD2, 5 bases. Per germline, CDR1 SGHAT and CDR2 FQDESV (reference sequence). This CDR3 contains 16 residues. The V and J ends lost 3 bases and 4 bases respectively, with 13 bases between them.

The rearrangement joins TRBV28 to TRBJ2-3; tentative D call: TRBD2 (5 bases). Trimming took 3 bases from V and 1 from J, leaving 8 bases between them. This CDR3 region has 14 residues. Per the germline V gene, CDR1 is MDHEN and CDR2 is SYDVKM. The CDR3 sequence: CASSFLLGTDTQYF. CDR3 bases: TGTGCCAGCAGTTTTCTACTAGGCACAGATACGCAGTATTTT.

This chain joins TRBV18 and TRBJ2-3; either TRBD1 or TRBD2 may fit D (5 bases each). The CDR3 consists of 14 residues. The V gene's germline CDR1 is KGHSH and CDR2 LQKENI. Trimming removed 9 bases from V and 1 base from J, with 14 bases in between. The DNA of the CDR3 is TGTGCCAGTCGGGACCAAATGGGCACAGATACGCAGTATTTT. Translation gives CASRDQMGTDTQYF. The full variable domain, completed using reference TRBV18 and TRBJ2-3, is NAGVMQNPRHLVRRRGQEARLRCSPMKGHSHVYWYRQLPEEGLKFMVYLQKENIIDESGMPKERFSAEFPKEGPSILRIQQVVRGDSAAYFCASRDQMGTDTQYFGPGTRLTVL.

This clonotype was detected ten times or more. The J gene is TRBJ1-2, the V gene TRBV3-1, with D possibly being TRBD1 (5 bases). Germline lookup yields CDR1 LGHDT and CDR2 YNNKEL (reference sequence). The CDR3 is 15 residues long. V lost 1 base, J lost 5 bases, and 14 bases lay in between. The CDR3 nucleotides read TGTGCCAGCAGCCAAGGCACGACCTCAGGGTATGGCTACACCTTC. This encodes CASSQGTTSGYGYTF. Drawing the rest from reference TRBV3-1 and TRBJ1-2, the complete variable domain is DTAVSQTPKYLVTQMGNDKSIKCEQNLGHDTMYWYKQDSKKFLKIMFSYNNKELIINETVPNRFSPKSPDKAHLNLHINSLELGDSAVYFCASSQGTTSGYGYTFGSGTRLTVV.

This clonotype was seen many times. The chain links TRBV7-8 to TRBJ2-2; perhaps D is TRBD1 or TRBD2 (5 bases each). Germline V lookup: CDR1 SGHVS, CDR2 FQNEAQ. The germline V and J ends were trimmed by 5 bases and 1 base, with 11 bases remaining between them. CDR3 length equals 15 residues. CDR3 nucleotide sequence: TGTGCCAGCAGCCCGGGACCTCAGAACACCGGGGAGCTGTTTTTT. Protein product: CASSPGPQNTGELFF.

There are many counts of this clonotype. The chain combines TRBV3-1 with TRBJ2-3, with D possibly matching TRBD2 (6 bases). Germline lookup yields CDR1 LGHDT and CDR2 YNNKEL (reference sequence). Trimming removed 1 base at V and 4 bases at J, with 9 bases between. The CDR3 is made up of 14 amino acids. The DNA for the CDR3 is TGTGCCAGCAGCCAAGTCTGGGGGGCAGATACGCAGTATTTT. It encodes CASSQVWGADTQYF.

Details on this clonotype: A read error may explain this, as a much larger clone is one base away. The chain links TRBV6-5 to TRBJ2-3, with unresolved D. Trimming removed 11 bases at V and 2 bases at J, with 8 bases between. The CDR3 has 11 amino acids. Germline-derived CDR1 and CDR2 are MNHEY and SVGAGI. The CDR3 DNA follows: TGTGCCGCCTTTAACACAGATACGCAGTATTTT. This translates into CAAFNTDTQYF.

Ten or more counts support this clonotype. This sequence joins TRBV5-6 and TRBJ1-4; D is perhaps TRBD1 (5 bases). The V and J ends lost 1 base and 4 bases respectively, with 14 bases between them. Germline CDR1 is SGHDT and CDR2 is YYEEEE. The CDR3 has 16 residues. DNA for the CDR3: TGTGCCAGCAGCTTGATTGGGGCCACTTTTAATGAAAAACTGTTTTTT. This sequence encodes CASSLIGATFNEKLFF.

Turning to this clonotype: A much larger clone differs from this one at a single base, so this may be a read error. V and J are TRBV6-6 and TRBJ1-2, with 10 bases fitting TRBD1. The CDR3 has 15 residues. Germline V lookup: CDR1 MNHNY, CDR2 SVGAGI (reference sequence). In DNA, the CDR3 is TGTGGCAGCAGTGAACGGCGACAGGGGGCGGAAGGCTACACCTTC. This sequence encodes CGSSERRQGAEGYTF.